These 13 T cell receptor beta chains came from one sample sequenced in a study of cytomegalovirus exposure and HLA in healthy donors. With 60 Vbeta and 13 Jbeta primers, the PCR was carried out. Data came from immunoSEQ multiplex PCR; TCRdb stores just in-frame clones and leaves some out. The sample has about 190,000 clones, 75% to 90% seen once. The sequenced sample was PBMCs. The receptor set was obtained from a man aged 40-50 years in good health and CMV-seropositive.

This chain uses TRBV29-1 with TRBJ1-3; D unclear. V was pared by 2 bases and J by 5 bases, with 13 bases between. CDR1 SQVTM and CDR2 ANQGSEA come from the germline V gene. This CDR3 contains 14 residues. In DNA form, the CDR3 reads TGCAGCGTTGAACCACCCGGAGGCCGAAACACCATATATTTT. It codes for CSVEPPGGRNTIYF.

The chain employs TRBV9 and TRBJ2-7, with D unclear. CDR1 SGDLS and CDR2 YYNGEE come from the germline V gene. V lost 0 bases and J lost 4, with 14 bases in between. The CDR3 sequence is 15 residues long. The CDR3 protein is CASSVGPQTLYEQYF. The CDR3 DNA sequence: TGTGCCAGCAGCGTAGGGCCCCAAACCCTTTACGAGCAGTACTTC.

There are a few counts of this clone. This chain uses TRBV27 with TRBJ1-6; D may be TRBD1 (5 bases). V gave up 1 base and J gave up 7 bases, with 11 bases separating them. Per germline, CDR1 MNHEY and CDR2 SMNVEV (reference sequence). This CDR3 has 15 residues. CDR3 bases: TGTGCCAGCAGTTTATTTGGGGGGGGGAATTCACCCCTCCACTTT. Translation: CASSLFGGGNSPLHF.

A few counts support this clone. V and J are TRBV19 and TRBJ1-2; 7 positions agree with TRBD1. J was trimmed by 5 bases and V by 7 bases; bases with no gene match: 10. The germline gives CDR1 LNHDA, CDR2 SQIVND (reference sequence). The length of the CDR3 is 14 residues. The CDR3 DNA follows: TGTGCCAGTACCCCAACAGGGGTTGGGTATGGCTACACCTTC. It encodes CASTPTGVGYGYTF.

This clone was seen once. CDR3: CASSQRTGGGDTQYF. Written as DNA, the CDR3 is TGCGCCAGCAGTCAAAGGACAGGGGGCGGAGATACGCAGTATTTT. The chain links TRBV23-1 to TRBJ2-3; 11 nucleotides agree with TRBD1. TRBV23-1 is marked as an open reading frame, function uncertain. V gave up 2 bases and J gave up 5 bases; unmatched junction bases: 3. The CDR3 extends over 15 amino acids.

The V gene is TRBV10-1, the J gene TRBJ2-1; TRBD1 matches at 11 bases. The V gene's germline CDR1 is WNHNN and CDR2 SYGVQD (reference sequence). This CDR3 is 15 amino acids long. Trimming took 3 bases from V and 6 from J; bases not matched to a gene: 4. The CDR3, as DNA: TGCGCCAGCAGTGATGGACAGGGGGCGAGCAATGAGCAGTTCTTC. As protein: CASSDGQGASNEQFF.

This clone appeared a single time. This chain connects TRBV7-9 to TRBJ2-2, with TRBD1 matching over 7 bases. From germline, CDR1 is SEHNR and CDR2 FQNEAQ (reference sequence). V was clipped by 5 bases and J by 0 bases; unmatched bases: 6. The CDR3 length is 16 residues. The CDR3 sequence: CASSPRGTANTGELFF. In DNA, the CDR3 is TGTGCCAGCAGCCCGAGAGGGACAGCGAACACCGGGGAGCTGTTTTTT.

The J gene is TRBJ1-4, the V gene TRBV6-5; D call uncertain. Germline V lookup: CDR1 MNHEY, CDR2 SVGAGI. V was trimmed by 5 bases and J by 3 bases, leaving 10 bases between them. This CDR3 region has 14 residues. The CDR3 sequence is CASSDGQANEKLFF. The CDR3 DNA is TGTGCCAGCAGTGACGGCCAGGCTAATGAAAAACTGTTTTTT.

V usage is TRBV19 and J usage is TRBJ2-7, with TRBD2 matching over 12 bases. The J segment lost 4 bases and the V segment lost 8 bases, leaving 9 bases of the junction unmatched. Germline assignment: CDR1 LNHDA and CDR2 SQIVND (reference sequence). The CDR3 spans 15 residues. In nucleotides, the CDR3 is TGTGCCAGTTCTCATACTAGCGGGGGGATTTACGAGCAGTACTTC. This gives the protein CASSHTSGGIYEQYF.

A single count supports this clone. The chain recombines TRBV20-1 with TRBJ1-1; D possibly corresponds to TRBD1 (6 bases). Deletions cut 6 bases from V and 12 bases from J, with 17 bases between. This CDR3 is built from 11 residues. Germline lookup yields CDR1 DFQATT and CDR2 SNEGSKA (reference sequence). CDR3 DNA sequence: TGCAGTGCAAGGCCAGCAGGGGCGCCTTTCTTT. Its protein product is CSARPAGAPFF.

In DNA, the CDR3 is TGTGCCAGTAGTATAGATCAAGGGGCAGGCAATCAGCCCCAGCATTTT. Translated: CASSIDQGAGNQPQHF. V gene TRBV19 combines with J gene TRBJ1-5; D might be TRBD1 (5 bases). Trimming stripped 0 bases from V and 2 bases from J, with 11 bases between. The V gene's germline CDR1 is LNHDA and CDR2 SQIVND (reference sequence). This CDR3 is 16 amino acids long.

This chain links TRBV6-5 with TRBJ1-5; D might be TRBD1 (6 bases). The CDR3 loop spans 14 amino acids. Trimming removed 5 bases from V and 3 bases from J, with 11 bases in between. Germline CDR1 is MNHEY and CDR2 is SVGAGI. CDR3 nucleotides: TGTGCCAGCAGTATCGGACAGAACAATCAGCCCCAGCATTTT. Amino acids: CASSIGQNNQPQHF.

In DNA form, the CDR3 reads TGTGCCAGCAGCTCCTACACAATTACAGGGTCCGGGGAGCTGTTTTTT. Protein product: CASSSYTITGSGELFF. The chain combines TRBV5-4 with TRBJ2-2, with D maybe TRBD1 (6 bases). Germline CDR1 reads SGHNT; CDR2 reads YYREEE (reference sequence). The CDR3 extends over 16 amino acids. Trimming cost V 3 bases and J 6 bases, with 18 bases left between them.